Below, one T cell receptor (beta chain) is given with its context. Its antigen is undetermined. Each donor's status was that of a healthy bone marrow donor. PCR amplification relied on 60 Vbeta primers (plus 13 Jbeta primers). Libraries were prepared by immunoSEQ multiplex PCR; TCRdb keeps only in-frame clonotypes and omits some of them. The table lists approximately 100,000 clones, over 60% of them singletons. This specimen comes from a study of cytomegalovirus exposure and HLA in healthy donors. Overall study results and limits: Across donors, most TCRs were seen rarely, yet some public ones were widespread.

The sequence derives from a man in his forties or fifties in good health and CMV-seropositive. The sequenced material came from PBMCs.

CDR3 DNA: TGTGCCACTAGAAGCACAGATACGCAGTATTTT. Translation gives CATRSTDTQYF. V is TRBV2 and J is TRBJ2-3; the D is unclear. Per the germline V gene, CDR1 is SNHLY and CDR2 is FYNNEI. V was clipped by 10 bases and J by 0 bases, with 5 bases between them. The CDR3 totals 11 residues.